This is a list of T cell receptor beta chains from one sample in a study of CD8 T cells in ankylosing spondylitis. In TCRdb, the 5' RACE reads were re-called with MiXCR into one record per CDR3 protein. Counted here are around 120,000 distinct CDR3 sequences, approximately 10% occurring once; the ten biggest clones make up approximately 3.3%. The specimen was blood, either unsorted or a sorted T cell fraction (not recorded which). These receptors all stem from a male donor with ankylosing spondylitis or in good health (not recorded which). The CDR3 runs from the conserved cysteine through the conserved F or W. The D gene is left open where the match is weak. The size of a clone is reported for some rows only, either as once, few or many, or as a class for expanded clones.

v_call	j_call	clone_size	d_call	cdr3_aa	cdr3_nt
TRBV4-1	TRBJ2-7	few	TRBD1	CASSQKADGDRGYEQYF	TGCGCCAGCAGCCAAAAAGCCGACGGGGACAGGGGATACGAGCAGTACTTC
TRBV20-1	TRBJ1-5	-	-	CSATDRLLPTQPQHF	TGCAGTGCTACCGACAGGCTTCTCCCCACTCAGCCCCAGCATTTT
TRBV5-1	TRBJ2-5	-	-	CASNRASQETQYF	TGCGCCAGCAACCGGGCCAGCCAAGAGACCCAGTACTTC
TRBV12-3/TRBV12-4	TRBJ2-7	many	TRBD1	CASSHQGTGPYEQYF	TGTGCCAGCAGTCACCAAGGGACAGGCCCCTACGAGCAGTACTTC
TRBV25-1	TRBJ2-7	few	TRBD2	CASSDHSGGYEQYF	TGTGCCAGCAGTGACCACAGCGGGGGCTACGAGCAGTACTTC
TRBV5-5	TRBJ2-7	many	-	CASSLGSNEQYF	TGTGCCAGCAGCCTGGGGAGCAACGAGCAGTACTTC
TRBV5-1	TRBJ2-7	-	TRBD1	CASSLGWTGVDEQYF	TGCGCCAGCAGCTTGGGGTGGACAGGGGTTGACGAGCAGTACTTC
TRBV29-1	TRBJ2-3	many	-	CSAPKGGDTQYF	TGCAGCGCCCCCAAGGGGGGGGATACGCAGTATTTT
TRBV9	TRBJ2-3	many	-	CASSEPRDSTSF	TGTGCCAGCAGCGAGCCCCGGGACTCTACATCTTTT
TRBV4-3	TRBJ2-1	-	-	CASSQDVDLSSYNEQFF	TGCGCCAGCAGCCAAGATGTGGACCTTAGCTCCTACAATGAGCAGTTCTTC
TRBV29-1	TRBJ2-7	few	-	CSVEIPPNSYEQYF	TGCAGCGTTGAAATTCCGCCTAACTCCTACGAGCAGTACTTC
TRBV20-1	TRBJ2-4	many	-	CSAGEMAGLGWNIQYF	TGCAGTGCTGGAGAAATGGCGGGGCTAGGGTGGAACATTCAGTACTTC
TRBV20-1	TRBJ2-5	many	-	CSAAGRKHETQYF	TGCAGTGCCGCGGGACGCAAGCACGAGACCCAGTACTTC
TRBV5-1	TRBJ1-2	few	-	CASSPRDKEIGGYTF	TGCGCCAGCAGCCCCCGGGACAAGGAAATTGGTGGCTACACCTTC
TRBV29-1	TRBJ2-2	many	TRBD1	CSGSTGGFTTGELFF	TGCAGCGGATCGACAGGGGGATTCACCACCGGGGAGCTGTTTTTT
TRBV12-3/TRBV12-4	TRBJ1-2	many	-	CASTPLVTQDTRYGYTF	TGTGCCAGCACCCCCTTGGTAACGCAAGATACACGCTATGGCTACACCTTC
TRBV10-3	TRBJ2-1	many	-	CAISEDGENEQFF	TGTGCCATCAGTGAGGACGGAGAAAATGAGCAGTTCTTC
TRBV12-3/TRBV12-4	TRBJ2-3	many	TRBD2	CASSAPGLAALPTLYF	TGTGCCAGCAGCGCACCGGGACTAGCGGCGCTCCCTACGCTCTATTTT
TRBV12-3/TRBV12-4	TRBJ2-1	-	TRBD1	CASSLEGLGTGYNEQFF	TGTGCCAGCAGTTTAGAAGGTTTGGGGACAGGGTACAATGAGCAGTTCTTC
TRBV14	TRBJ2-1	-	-	CASSRVVASSNEQFF	TGTGCCAGCAGCCGGGTCGTGGCCTCGAGCAATGAGCAGTTCTTC
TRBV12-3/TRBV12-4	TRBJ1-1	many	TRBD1	CASRETGDSEAFF	TGTGCCAGCAGGGAAACAGGGGATTCTGAAGCTTTCTTT
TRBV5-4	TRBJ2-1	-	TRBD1	CASSWPDRGSYEQFF	TGTGCCAGCAGCTGGCCGGACAGGGGGTCGTATGAGCAGTTCTTC
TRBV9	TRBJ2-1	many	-	CASSTGIEQFF	TGTGCCAGCAGCACGGGTATTGAGCAGTTCTTC
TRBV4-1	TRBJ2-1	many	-	CASSQVHVEQFF	TGCGCCAGCAGCCAAGTCCACGTTGAGCAGTTCTTC
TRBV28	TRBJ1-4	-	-	CASSLYRALTIRADEKLFF	TGTGCCAGCAGTTTATACAGGGCCCTTACTATTCGGGCTGATGAAAAACTGTTTTTT
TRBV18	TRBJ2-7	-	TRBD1	CASSPTGVEQYF	TGTGCCAGCTCACCAACAGGGGTCGAGCAGTACTTC
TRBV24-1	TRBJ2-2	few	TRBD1	CATSGNRGQNTGELFF	TGTGCCACCAGTGGTAACAGGGGTCAGAACACCGGGGAGCTGTTTTTT
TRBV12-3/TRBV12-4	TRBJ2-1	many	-	CASSPGGVALF	TGTGCCAGCAGTCCCGGAGGGGTAGCCCTCTTC
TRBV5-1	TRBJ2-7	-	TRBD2	CASSTSGSSSYEQYF	TGCGCCAGCAGCACTAGCGGGAGTAGCTCCTACGAGCAGTACTTC
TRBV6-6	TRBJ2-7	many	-	CASSPYGSYEQYF	TGTGCCAGCAGCCCCTACGGGAGCTACGAGCAGTACTTC
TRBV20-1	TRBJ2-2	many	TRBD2	CSARGSGRTSGELFF	TGCAGTGCTAGAGGCAGCGGGAGAACTTCCGGGGAGCTGTTTTTT
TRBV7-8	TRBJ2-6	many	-	CASSFNTGFHSGANVLTF	TGTGCCAGCAGCTTTAACACAGGGTTTCACTCTGGGGCCAACGTCCTGACTTTC
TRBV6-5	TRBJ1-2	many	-	CASSWGPDGYTF	TGTGCCAGCAGTTGGGGACCCGATGGCTACACCTTC
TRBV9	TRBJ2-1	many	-	CARRVAEQFF	TGTGCCAGGCGGGTAGCCGAGCAGTTCTTC
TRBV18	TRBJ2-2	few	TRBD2	CASSPPGLSLAGELFF	TGTGCCAGCTCACCACCGGGACTATCCTTGGCCGGGGAGCTGTTTTTT
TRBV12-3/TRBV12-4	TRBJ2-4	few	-	CASSYGQAKNIQYF	TGTGCCAGCAGTTATGGACAGGCCAAAAACATTCAGTACTTC
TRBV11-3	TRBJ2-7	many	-	CASSPRQFGEQYF	TGTGCCAGCAGCCCAAGACAGTTCGGGGAGCAGTACTTC
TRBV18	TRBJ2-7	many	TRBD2	CASSPFPSGNPDIRYEQYF	TGTGCCAGCTCACCATTTCCTAGCGGGAATCCCGATATACGGTACGAGCAGTACTTC
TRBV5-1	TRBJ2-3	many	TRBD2	CASSFRLASSTDTQYF	TGCGCCAGCAGCTTTCGACTAGCGTCTAGCACAGATACGCAGTATTTT
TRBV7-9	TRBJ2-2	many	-	CASSRDLLTGELFF	TGTGCCAGCAGCCGGGACCTATTGACCGGGGAGCTGTTTTTT
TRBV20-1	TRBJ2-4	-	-	CSARAAATLAKNIQYF	TGCAGTGCTAGAGCCGCGGCGACTTTAGCCAAAAACATTCAGTACTTC
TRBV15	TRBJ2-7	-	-	CATSRDRGKESSYEQYF	TGTGCCACCAGCAGAGATCGGGGGAAAGAAAGCTCCTACGAGCAGTACTTC
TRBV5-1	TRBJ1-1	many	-	CASSMGPQNTEAFF	TGCGCCAGCAGCATGGGACCGCAGAACACTGAAGCTTTCTTT
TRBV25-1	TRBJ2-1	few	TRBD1	CASQKGGAYNEQFF	TGTGCCAGCCAAAAAGGGGGCGCATACAATGAGCAGTTCTTC
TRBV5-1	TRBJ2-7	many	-	CASSLEGRNSYEQYF	TGCGCCAGCAGCTTGGAGGGGCGAAATTCCTACGAGCAGTACTTC
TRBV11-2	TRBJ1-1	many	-	CASSLLRRAGQLNTEAFF	TGTGCCAGCAGCTTACTCAGACGGGCTGGACAGCTGAACACTGAAGCTTTCTTT
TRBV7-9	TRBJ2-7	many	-	CASSEYRGVYEQYF	TGTGCCAGCAGCGAGTACCGCGGGGTCTACGAGCAGTACTTC
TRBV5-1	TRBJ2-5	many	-	CASSLDQETQYF	TGCGCCAGCAGCTTGGACCAAGAGACCCAGTACTTC
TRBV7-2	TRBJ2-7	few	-	CASSLSSTYEQYF	TGTGCCAGCAGCTTATCTTCGACCTACGAGCAGTACTTC
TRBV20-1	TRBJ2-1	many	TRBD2	CSARSGESSYNEQFF	TGCAGTGCTAGAAGCGGGGAGAGCTCCTACAATGAGCAGTTCTTC
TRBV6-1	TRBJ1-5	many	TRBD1	CASRKKQGDNQPQHF	TGTGCCAGCAGGAAGAAACAGGGGGACAATCAGCCCCAGCATTTT
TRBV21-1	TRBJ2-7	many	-	CASIIPGQAYEQYF	TGTGCCAGCATCATTCCGGGACAGGCCTACGAGCAGTACTTC
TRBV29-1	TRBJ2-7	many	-	CSVESGGAYEQYF	TGCAGCGTCGAATCAGGAGGTGCCTACGAGCAGTACTTC
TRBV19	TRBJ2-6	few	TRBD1	CASSRGQGISGANVLTF	TGTGCCAGTAGTAGGGGACAGGGGATCTCTGGGGCCAACGTCCTGACTTTC
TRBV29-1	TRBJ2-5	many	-	CSVEAGLF	TGCAGCGTTGAAGCCGGACTGTTC
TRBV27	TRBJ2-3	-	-	CASSLRVFGGDTQYF	TGTGCCAGCAGTTTACGGGTTTTTGGGGGAGATACGCAGTATTTT
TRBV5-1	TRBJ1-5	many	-	CASSYRTDTANQPQHF	TGCGCCAGCAGCTACAGGACCGATACTGCCAATCAGCCCCAGCATTTT
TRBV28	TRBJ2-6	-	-	CAISLGGSGANGLTF	TGTGCCATCAGTTTAGGAGGATCTGGGGCCAACGGCCTGACTTTC
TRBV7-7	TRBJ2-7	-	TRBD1	CASSPGQGTNEQYF	TGTGCCAGCAGCCCGGGACAGGGGACGAACGAGCAGTACTTC